Listed below are T cell receptor beta chains from one sample, sequenced in a study of T cell responses to AZD1222 COVID-19 vaccine. The data were produced by immunoSEQ multiplex PCR, yet TCRdb's version contains in-frame clones alone and is incomplete. The sample carries 140,000 to 150,000 clones, roughly 92% recorded once. Specimen: peripheral blood, collected on day 0 of AZD1222 vaccination. The source of these receptors is an adult in good health. The CDR3 runs from the conserved cysteine through the conserved F or W. The D gene is left open where the match is weak. Expanded clones get a size class; other rows say once, few or many, or leave the size out.

>-|-|TRBJ2-7|TRBV5-1
CASSPGLDEQYF
TGCGCCAGCAGCCCGGGACTCGACGAGCAGTACTTC
>-|-|TRBJ2-3|TRBV27
CASSSAADTQYF
TGTGCCAGCAGTTCCGCCGCTGATACGCAGTATTTT
>-|-|TRBJ2-1|TRBV12-3/TRBV12-4
CASSWTADNEQFF
TGTGCCAGCAGTTGGACTGCAGACAATGAGCAGTTCTTC
>-|-|TRBJ2-2|TRBV19
CATPGRTNTGELFF
TGTGCCACCCCCGGCAGGACGAACACCGGGGAGCTGTTTTTT
>-|-|TRBJ1-5|TRBV5-1
CARVQVTAWGPYSNQPQHF
TGCGCCAGGGTCCAAGTTACGGCATGGGGGCCCTACAGCAATCAGCCCCAGCATTTT
>-|-|TRBJ1-5|TRBV19
CASSASSERPQHF
TGTGCCAGTAGTGCCTCCTCGGAACGGCCCCAGCATTTT
>-|-|TRBJ2-6|TRBV28
CASSSGEAPGDGANVLTF
TGTGCCAGCAGTTCGGGGGAAGCTCCTGGGGACGGGGCCAACGTCCTGACTTTC
>few|-|TRBJ1-5|TRBV28
CASSFRTFTNQPQHF
TGTGCCAGCAGTTTCAGGACCTTTACCAATCAGCCCCAGCATTTT
>-|-|TRBJ1-1|TRBV2
CASSVHSGLEAFF
TGTGCCAGCAGTGTGCATAGCGGGCTAGAAGCTTTCTTT
>once|TRBD2|TRBJ2-7|TRBV27
CASSWGLEGYEQYF
TGTGCCAGCAGTTGGGGACTAGAGGGGTACGAGCAGTACTTC
>-|TRBD1|TRBJ1-1|TRBV6-5
CASTHRATGAGEAFF
TGTGCCAGCACCCACAGGGCGACAGGGGCGGGTGAAGCTTTCTTT
>-|TRBD1|TRBJ2-7|TRBV6-5
CASREDRTPYEQYF
TGTGCCAGCAGGGAGGACAGGACTCCCTACGAGCAGTACTTC
>-|-|TRBJ2-2|TRBV28
CASSLGDSGNTGELFF
TGTGCCAGCAGTTTAGGAGACAGTGGGAACACCGGGGAGCTGTTTTTT
>-|-|TRBJ2-3|TRBV19
CASSMGRPDTQYF
TGTGCCAGTAGTATGGGGAGACCGGATACGCAGTATTTT
>-|-|TRBJ1-2|TRBV29-1
CSVGGGPGYGYTF
TGCAGCGTTGGTGGAGGTCCTGGCTATGGCTACACCTTC